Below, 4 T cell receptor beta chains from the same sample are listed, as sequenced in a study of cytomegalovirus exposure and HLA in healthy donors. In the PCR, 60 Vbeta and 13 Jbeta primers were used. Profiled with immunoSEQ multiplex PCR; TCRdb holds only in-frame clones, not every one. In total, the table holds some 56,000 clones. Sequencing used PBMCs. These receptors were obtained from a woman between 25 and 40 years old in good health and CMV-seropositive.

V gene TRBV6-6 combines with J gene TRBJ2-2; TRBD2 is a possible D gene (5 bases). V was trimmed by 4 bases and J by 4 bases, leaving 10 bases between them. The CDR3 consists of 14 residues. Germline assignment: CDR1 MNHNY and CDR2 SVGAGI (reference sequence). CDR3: CASSSRRGTGELFF. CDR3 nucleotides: TGTGCCAGCAGTTCCAGACGGGGCACCGGGGAGCTGTTTTTT.

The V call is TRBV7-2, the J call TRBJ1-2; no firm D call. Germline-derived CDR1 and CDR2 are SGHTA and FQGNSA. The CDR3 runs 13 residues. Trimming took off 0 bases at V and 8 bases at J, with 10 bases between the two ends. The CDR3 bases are TGTGCCAGCAGCTTAGCAGGGAGCGGCGGCTACACCTTC. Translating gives CASSLAGSGGYTF.

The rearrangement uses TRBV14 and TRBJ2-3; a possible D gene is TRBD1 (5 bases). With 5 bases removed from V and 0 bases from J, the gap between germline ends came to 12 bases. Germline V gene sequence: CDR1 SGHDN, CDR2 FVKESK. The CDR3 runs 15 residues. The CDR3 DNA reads TGTGCCAGCAGCTACTCAGGGATCAGCACAGATACGCAGTATTTT. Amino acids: CASSYSGISTDTQYF.

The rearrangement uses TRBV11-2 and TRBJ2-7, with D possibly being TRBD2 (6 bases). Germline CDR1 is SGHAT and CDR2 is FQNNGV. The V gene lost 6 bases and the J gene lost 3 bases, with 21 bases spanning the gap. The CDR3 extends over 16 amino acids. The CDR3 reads CASRPVGGTRYYEQYF. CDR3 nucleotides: TGTGCCAGCAGACCAGTGGGAGGAACCCGGTACTACGAGCAGTACTTC.